This T cell receptor beta chain was found in a study of radiotherapy plus CTLA-4 blockade in lung cancer. Study as a whole: In roughly 17% of patients, objective responses were seen; approximately 31% had disease control.

TCRdb's copy holds only in-frame clones and misses some; the assay was immunoSEQ multiplex PCR. Seen here are 40,000 or so clones, more than 65% observed once, and the top ten hold around a tenth. This CDR3 comprises 14 residues. CDR1 and CDR2 (germline): SGHTA, FQGTGA. V dropped 2 bases and J dropped 4 bases, with 11 bases sitting between them. The V call is TRBV7-3, the J call TRBJ1-1, with unresolved D. The TCR originated in a human donor with non-small cell lung cancer who had stable disease on radiotherapy plus ipilimumab. The sequencing used peripheral blood, collected from a patient treated with radiotherapy plus ipilimumab. Written as DNA, the CDR3 is TGTGCCAGCAGCTTAGCCGCTCGGGGCACTGAAGCTTTCTTT. Amino acids: CASSLAARGTEAFF.